Listed here are 3 T cell receptor beta chains from one sample, sequenced in a study of T-cell memory formation after mild COVID-19 (dated by TCRdb to the early 2020s). The protocol used for the library was 5' RACE. Sequenced using an Illumina NovaSeq 6000. TCRdb trimmed public reads at Q25 via fastp, called clones via MiXCR and kept in-frame beta chains. Entries that share a CDR3 protein sequence are merged under the most common genes and DNA. The sample table lists 270,000 or so distinct CDR3 sequences, over 15% of them with a count of one. Of the sample, under 25% is held by the ten largest clones. Sample: PBMCs or a T cell subset sorted from them (not recorded which). The receptors derive from a man aged 18 to 29 who had mild COVID-19 (a few samples of this study predate the infection). The sample titles of this study are shuffled in the database, so cell type and time point are left out; the donor was told from shared clones.

Only a few counts were recorded for this clonotype. The rearrangement joins TRBV7-9 to TRBJ1-2; D call uncertain. The CDR3 has 14 residues. Looked up from germline, CDR1 is SEHNR and CDR2 is FQNEAQ (reference sequence). V was clipped by 6 bases and J by 8 bases, with 19 bases between them. The CDR3 nucleotides read TGTGCCAGCAGACGATCGAGGGAGATCGGCGGCTACACCTTC. Residues: CASRRSREIGGYTF.

A few counts support this clonotype. The CDR3 DNA sequence: TGCGCCAGCAGACCCGACGGATTTGGAAACACCATATATTTT. Its protein product is CASRPDGFGNTIYF. J is TRBJ1-3 and V is TRBV5-1; D gene ambiguous. The CDR3 runs 14 residues. Trimming stripped 5 bases from V and 3 bases from J, with 12 bases between. The germline V gene encodes CDR1 SGHRS and CDR2 YFSETQ.

This clonotype was counted at least ten times. The J gene is TRBJ2-3, the V gene TRBV12-3 or TRBV12-4; 7 bases agree with TRBD1. The CDR3 contains 15 residues. After removal of 1 base from V and 2 bases from J, the junction contained 3 bases not matched to a gene. The CDR3 DNA sequence: TGTGCCAGCAGTTTAGTAGGACAGGCCACAGATACGCAGTATTTT. Encoded protein: CASSLVGQATDTQYF.